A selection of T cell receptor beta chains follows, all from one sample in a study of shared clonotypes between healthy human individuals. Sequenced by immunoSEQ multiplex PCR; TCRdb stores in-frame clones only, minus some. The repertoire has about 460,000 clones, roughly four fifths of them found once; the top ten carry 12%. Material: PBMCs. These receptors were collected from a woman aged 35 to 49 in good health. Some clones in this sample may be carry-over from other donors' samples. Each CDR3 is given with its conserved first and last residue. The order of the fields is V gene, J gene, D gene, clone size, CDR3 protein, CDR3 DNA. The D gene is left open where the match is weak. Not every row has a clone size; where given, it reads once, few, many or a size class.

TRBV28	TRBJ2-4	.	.	CASRGTAKNIQYF	TGTGCCAGCAGGGGGACGGCCAAAAACATTCAGTACTTC
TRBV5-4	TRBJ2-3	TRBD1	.	CASSLGTGGSTDTQYF	TGTGCCAGCAGCCTGGGGACAGGTGGCAGCACAGATACGCAGTATTTT
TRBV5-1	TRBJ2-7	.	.	CASSLAYQGGMDEQYF	TGCGCCAGCAGCTTGGCCTATCAGGGTGGAATGGACGAGCAGTACTTC
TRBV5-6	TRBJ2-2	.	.	CASSLPASTGELFF	TGTGCCAGCAGCTTGCCAGCGTCCACCGGGGAGCTGTTTTTT
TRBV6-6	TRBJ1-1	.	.	CASRKQGGGTEAFF	TGTGCCAGCAGGAAGCAGGGAGGAGGGACTGAAGCTTTCTTT
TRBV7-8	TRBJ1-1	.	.	CASSLVQTADTEAFF	TGTGCTAGCAGCTTAGTTCAGACGGCAGACACTGAAGCTTTCTTT
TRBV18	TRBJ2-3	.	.	CASSPRAGVGTDTQYF	TGTGCCAGCTCACCCAGGGCTGGGGTCGGCACAGATACGCAGTATTTT
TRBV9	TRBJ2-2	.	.	CASSPRDTVTGELFF	TGTGCCAGCAGCCCCCGGGACACCGTCACCGGGGAGCTGTTTTTT
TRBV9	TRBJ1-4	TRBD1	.	CASSVGGTGYEKLFF	TGTGCCAGCAGCGTAGGAGGGACAGGCTATGAAAAACTGTTTTTT
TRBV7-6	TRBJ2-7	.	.	CASSLAQYTYEQYF	TGTGCCAGCAGCTTAGCCCAATACACCTACGAGCAGTACTTC
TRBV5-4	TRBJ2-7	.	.	CASSFSGSYEQYF	TGTGCCAGCAGCTTTTCAGGCTCCTACGAGCAGTACTTC
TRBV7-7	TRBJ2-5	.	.	CASSLDAGNAETQYF	TGTGCCAGCAGCTTAGACGCAGGGAATGCAGAGACCCAGTACTTC
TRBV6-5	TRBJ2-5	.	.	CASSQVGETQYF	TGTGCCAGCAGTCAAGTGGGAGAGACCCAGTACTTC
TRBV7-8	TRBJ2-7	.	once	CASSLARALSEQYF	TGTGCCAGCAGCTTAGCGAGAGCGCTTAGCGAGCAGTACTTC
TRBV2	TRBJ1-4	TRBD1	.	CASSKLHRRDRVSLFF	TGTGCCAGCAGTAAGCTCCACCGCCGGGACAGGGTATCACTGTTTTTT
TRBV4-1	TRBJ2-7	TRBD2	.	CASSQDPLRAGLIYEQYF	TGCGCCAGCAGCCAAGACCCGCTGCGTGCGGGACTAATCTACGAGCAGTACTTC
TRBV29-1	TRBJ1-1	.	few	CSVSVGGEAFF	TGCAGCGTATCAGTCGGGGGTGAAGCTTTCTTT
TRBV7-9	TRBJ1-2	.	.	CASSLNIRDNYGYTF	TGTGCCAGCAGCTTAAATATCAGGGATAACTATGGCTACACCTTC
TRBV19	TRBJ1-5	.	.	CASTYDDARVSQPQHF	TGTGCCAGTACCTATGATGACGCCAGGGTGAGTCAGCCCCAGCATTTT
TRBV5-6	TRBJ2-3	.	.	CASSLVADTQYF	TGTGCCAGCAGCTTGGTAGCAGATACGCAGTATTTT
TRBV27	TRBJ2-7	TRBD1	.	CASSLYGQGFGEQYF	TGTGCCAGCAGTTTATATGGACAGGGATTCGGCGAGCAGTACTTC
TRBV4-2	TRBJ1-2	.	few	CASSQDTGNNYGYTF	TGTGCCAGCAGCCAAGATACAGGGAACAACTATGGCTACACCTTC
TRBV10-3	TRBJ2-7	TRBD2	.	CAIKAGGLYEQYF	TGTGCCATCAAGGCGGGAGGGCTCTACGAGCAGTACTTC
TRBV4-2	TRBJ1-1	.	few	CASSQFYNTEAFF	TGTGCCAGCAGCCAATTTTATAACACTGAAGCTTTCTTT
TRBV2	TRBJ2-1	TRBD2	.	CASSEREVSYNEQFF	TGTGCCAGCAGTGAGCGGGAGGTCTCCTACAATGAGCAGTTCTTC
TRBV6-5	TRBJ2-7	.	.	CASSYAGSSYEQYF	TGTGCCAGCAGTTACGCGGGTAGCAGCTACGAGCAGTACTTC
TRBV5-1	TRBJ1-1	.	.	CASSLGATVKNTEAFF	TGCGCCAGCAGCTTGGGGGCGACAGTAAAGAACACTGAAGCTTTCTTT
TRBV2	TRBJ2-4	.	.	CASTLGDGPTIQYF	TGTGCCAGCACTTTGGGGGACGGACCGACCATTCAGTACTTC
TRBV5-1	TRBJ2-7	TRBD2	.	CASSPRGDSYEQYF	TGCGCCAGCAGCCCGCGGGGGGACTCCTACGAGCAGTACTTC
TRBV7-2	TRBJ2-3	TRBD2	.	CASSSRLAGWYF	TGTGCCAGCAGCTCGAGACTAGCGGGATGGTATTTT
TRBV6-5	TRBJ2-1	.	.	CASRGSYRNEQFF	TGTGCCAGCAGGGGGTCCTATCGGAATGAGCAGTTCTTC
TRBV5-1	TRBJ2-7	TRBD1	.	CASSSTGAISYEQYF	TGCGCCAGCAGCTCCACAGGGGCAATCTCCTACGAGCAGTACTTC
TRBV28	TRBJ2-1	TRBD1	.	CASSSDRGPFF	TGTGCCAGCAGTTCGGACAGGGGCCCGTTCTTC
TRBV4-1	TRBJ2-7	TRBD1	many	CASSHPGTGLYEQYF	TGCGCCAGCAGCCACCCCGGGACAGGGCTCTACGAGCAGTACTTC
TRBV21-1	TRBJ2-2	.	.	CASSPDLGKIAELPNTGELFF	TGTGCCAGCAGCCCCGACCTAGGGAAGATAGCAGAACTACCGAACACCGGGGAGCTGTTTTTT
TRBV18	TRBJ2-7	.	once	CASSPGRDEQYF	TGTGCCAGCTCACCTGGGCGAGACGAGCAGTACTTC
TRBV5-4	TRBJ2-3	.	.	CASSLELKNTDTQYF	TGTGCCAGCAGCTTGGAGCTGAAAAACACAGATACGCAGTATTTT
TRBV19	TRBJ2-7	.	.	CASSIRTDTYEQYF	TGTGCCAGTAGTATCCGGACTGATACCTACGAGCAGTACTTC
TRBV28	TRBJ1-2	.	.	CASSFGDTGNYGYTF	TGTGCCAGCAGTTTTGGGGACACGGGTAACTATGGCTACACCTTC
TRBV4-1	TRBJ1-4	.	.	CASSRSSIWGRAGEKLFF	TGCGCCAGCAGCCGCTCTTCAATTTGGGGGCGGGCAGGCGAAAAACTGTTTTTT
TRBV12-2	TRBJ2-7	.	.	CASRFPLGPSGSYEQYF	TGTGCAAGTCGCTTCCCGCTCGGGCCTAGCGGGAGCTACGAGCAGTACTTC
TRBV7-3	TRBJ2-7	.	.	CASSVSGNGAYEQYF	TGTGCCAGCAGCGTCAGCGGAAATGGAGCTTACGAGCAGTACTTC
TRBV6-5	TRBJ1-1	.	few	CASSYLVNTEAFF	TGTGCCAGCAGTTACCTGGTGAACACTGAAGCTTTCTTT
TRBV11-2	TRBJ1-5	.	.	CASSLGAGRNQPQHF	TGTGCCAGCAGCTTAGGCGCAGGGCGTAATCAGCCCCAGCATTTT
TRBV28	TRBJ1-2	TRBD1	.	CASSAGTGGAYGYTF	TGTGCCAGCAGTGCCGGGACAGGTGGGGCCTATGGCTACACCTTC
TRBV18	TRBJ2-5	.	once	CASSPSRGAKETQYF	TGTGCCAGCTCACCTTCTCGGGGGGCAAAGGAGACCCAGTACTTC
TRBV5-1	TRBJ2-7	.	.	CASSLGGSKYEQYF	TGCGCCAGCAGCTTGGGTGGGAGCAAGTACGAGCAGTACTTC
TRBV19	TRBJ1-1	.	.	CASGPVSRTEAFF	TGTGCCAGCGGACCTGTGAGTCGGACTGAAGCTTTCTTT